This T cell receptor beta chain was recovered during a study of cytomegalovirus exposure and HLA in healthy donors. Per germline, CDR1 SGHRS and CDR2 YFSETQ. The V segment lost 0 bases and the J segment 2 bases; nucleotides outside the gene matches: 4. This CDR3 spans 16 amino acids. PCR was performed using 60 Vbeta and 13 Jbeta primers. The repertoire was sequenced with immunoSEQ multiplex PCR; TCRdb's copy has only in-frame clones and lacks some. The sample lists under 90,000 clones; roughly 74% were seen once. The specimen was PBMCs. The clonotype originates from a man between 35 and 55 years old in good health and CMV-seronegative. The chain carries TRBV5-1 and TRBJ1-2; 10 nucleotides line up with TRBD1. CDR3 region: CASSLVGGQGNYGYTF. For the CDR3, the DNA is TGCGCCAGCAGCTTGGTGGGGGGACAGGGGAACTATGGCTACACCTTC. The full variable domain, with the rest looked up from reference TRBV5-1 and TRBJ1-2, is KAGVTQTPRYLIKTRGQQVTLSCSPISGHRSVSWYQQTPGQGLQFLFEYFSETQRNKGNFPGRFSGRQFSNSRSEMNVSTLELGDSALYLCASSLVGGQGNYGYTFGSGTRLTVV.